This T cell receptor (beta chain) comes out of a study of T cell responses to AZD1222 COVID-19 vaccine. Clones were sequenced by immunoSEQ multiplex PCR, and TCRdb holds only the in-frame ones, with some missing. The repertoire holds hundreds of thousands of clones, with more than 85% as singletons. This clone came up once. Its antigen is still unknown. V was clipped by 5 bases and J by 4 bases, with 11 bases between them. This CDR3 comprises 13 residues. CDR1 is MNHNY and CDR2 is SVGAGI in the germline V gene (reference sequence). General observations from the study: Once two AZD1222 doses were given, Spike-specific TCR breadth and depth went up. Just a handful of AZD1222 recipients were seropositive at baseline. Among the donors, most were white British and more were female, and clonal diversity was possibly underestimated.

The TCR was taken from an adult in good health. The chain employs TRBV6-6 and TRBJ1-2; D possibly corresponds to TRBD1 (5 bases). The starting material was peripheral blood, obtained on day 0 of MenACWY control vaccination. This CDR3 reads CASSLTDSYGYTF. CDR3 bases: TGTGCCAGCAGTCTGACAGACTCCTATGGCTACACCTTC.